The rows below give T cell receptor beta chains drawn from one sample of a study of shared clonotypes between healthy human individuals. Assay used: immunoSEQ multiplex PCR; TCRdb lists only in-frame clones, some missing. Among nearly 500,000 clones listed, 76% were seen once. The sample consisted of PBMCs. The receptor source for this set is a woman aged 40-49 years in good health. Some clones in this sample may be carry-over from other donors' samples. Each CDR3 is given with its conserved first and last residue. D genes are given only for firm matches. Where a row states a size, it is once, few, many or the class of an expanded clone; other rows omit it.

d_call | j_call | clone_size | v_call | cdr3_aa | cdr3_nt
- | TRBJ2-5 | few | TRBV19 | CASSPLADYQETQYF | TGTGCCAGTAGTCCCCTCGCGGACTACCAAGAGACCCAGTACTTC
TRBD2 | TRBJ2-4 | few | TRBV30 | CAWSVGGSLQDIQYF | TGTGCCTGGAGTGTCGGCGGGAGTCTCCAGGACATTCAGTACTTC
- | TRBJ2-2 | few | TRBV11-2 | CASSSWGHGAGTNTGELFF | TGTGCCAGCAGCTCATGGGGACATGGGGCGGGAACGAACACCGGGGAGCTGTTTTTT
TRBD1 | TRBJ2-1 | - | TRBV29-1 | CSVDATGRSEQFF | TGCAGCGTTGACGCGACAGGGCGAAGTGAGCAGTTCTTC
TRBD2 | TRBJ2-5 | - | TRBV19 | CASSASGRRETQYF | TGTGCCAGTAGTGCTAGCGGGAGGAGGGAGACCCAGTACTTC
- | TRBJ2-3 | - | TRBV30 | CAWSVTDTQYF | TGTGCCTGGAGTGTCACAGATACGCAGTATTTT
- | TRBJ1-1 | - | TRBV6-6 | CASSWGAQMNTEAFF | TGTGCCAGCAGTTGGGGGGCACAAATGAACACTGAAGCTTTCTTT
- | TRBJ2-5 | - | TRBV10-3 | CAISDLGGPQETQYF | TGTGCCATCAGTGACCTGGGGGGACCTCAAGAGACCCAGTACTTC
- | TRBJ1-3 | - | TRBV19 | CASSSLSGNTIYF | TGTGCCAGTAGCAGCCTCTCTGGAAACACCATATATTTT
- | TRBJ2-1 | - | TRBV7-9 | CASSPRTGLGYNEQFF | TGTGCCAGCAGCCCTCGGACTGGCTTGGGGTACAATGAGCAGTTCTTC
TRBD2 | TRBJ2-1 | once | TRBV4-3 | CASSQAAGGYNEQFF | TGCGCCAGCAGCCAAGCAGCGGGAGGCTACAATGAGCAGTTCTTC
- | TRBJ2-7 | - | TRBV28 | CASSFDRGGLGEQYF | TGTGCCAGCAGTTTCGACAGGGGAGGGTTGGGCGAGCAGTACTTC
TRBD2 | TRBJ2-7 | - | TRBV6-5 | CASSNGGATSYEQYF | TGTGCCAGCAGCAACGGGGGGGCCACCTCCTACGAGCAGTACTTC
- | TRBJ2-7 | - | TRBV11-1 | CASSRSGIGRIFYEQYF | TGTGCCAGCAGCCGCAGCGGCATCGGGAGAATCTTCTACGAGCAGTACTTC
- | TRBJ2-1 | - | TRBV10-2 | CASSEAREYNEQFF | TGCGCCAGCAGTGAGGCCCGGGAATACAATGAGCAGTTCTTC
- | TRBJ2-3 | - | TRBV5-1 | CASSGQGGAPPQYF | TGCGCCAGCAGCGGACAGGGAGGGGCTCCCCCGCAGTATTTT
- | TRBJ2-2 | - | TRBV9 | CASSVAAGGAGELFF | TGTGCCAGCAGCGTAGCGGCCGGCGGGGCCGGGGAGCTGTTTTTT
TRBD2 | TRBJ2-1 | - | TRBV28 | CASSLRGGSSYNEQFF | TGTGCCAGCAGTTTACGGGGCGGGAGTTCCTACAATGAGCAGTTCTTC
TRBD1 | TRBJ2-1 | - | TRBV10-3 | CAITTGQGLGANEQFF | TGTGCCATCACCACAGGACAGGGTTTGGGAGCCAATGAGCAGTTCTTC
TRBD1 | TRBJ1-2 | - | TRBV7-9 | CASSQWTGAYGYTF | TGTGCCAGCAGCCAGTGGACAGGAGCCTATGGCTACACCTTC
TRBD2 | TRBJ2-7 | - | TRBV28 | CASMGHLDLAGGYSYEQYF | TGTGCCAGCATGGGACATTTGGACCTAGCGGGGGGTTACTCCTACGAGCAGTACTTC
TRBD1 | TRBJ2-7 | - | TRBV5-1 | CASSTTGLRSYEQYF | TGCGCCAGCTCGACGACAGGGCTAAGGTCCTACGAGCAGTACTTC
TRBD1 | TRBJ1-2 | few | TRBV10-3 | CAIRDTNTGTGNAYTF | TGTGCCATCAGGGACACAAACACCGGGACAGGGAATGCGTACACCTTC
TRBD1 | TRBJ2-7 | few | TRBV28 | CASSFGGQGAYEQYF | TGTGCCAGCAGTTTCGGGGGACAGGGAGCCTACGAGCAGTACTTC
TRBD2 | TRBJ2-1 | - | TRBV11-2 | CASSFFLADNEQFF | TGTGCCAGCAGCTTTTTTCTAGCGGACAATGAGCAGTTCTTC
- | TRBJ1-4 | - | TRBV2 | CASRPTNEKLFF | TGTGCCAGCAGACCAACTAATGAAAAACTGTTTTTT
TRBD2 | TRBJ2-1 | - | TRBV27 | CASSEQTGLAGSHEQFF | TGTGCCAGCAGTGAGCAGACAGGACTAGCGGGAAGTCATGAGCAGTTCTTC
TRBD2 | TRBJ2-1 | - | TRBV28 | CAINSGSGVYNEQFF | TGTGCCATCAATAGCGGGAGTGGTGTTTACAATGAGCAGTTCTTC
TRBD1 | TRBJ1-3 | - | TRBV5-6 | CASSLVGTGLSGNTIYF | TGTGCCAGCAGCTTGGTTGGGACAGGCTTATCTGGAAACACCATATATTTT
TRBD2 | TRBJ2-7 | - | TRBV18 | CASSPPSVREATEQYF | TGTGCCAGCTCACCGCCCAGTGTGCGGGAGGCCACCGAGCAGTACTTC
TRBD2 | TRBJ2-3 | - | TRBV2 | CASRGLAGTTDTQYF | TGTGCCAGCAGAGGACTAGCGGGAACCACAGATACGCAGTATTTT
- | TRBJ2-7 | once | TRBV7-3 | CASSLNGLAGEQYF | TGTGCCAGCAGCTTAAATGGGCTAGCTGGCGAGCAGTACTTC
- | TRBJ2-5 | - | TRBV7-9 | CASSLVSAGYETQYF | TGTGCCAGCAGCTTAGTATCGGCAGGGTATGAGACCCAGTACTTC
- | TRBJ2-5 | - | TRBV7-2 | CASSIRHQETQYF | TGTGCCAGCAGCATAAGACACCAAGAGACCCAGTACTTC
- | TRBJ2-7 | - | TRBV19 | CASSVYEQYF | TGTGCCAGTAGTGTATACGAGCAGTACTTC
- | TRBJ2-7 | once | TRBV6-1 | CASSKTESYEQYF | TGTGCCAGCAGTAAAACAGAATCCTACGAGCAGTACTTC
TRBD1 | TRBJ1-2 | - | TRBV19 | CASSTLRTGNYGYTF | TGTGCCAGTAGTACTCTTCGGACAGGGAACTATGGCTACACCTTC
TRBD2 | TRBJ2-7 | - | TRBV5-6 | CASSWGGRYYEQYF | TGTGCCAGCAGCTGGGGGGGACGGTACTACGAGCAGTACTTC
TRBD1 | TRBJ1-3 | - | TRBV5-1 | CASSLVQGAPFGNTIYF | TGCGCCAGCAGCTTGGTACAGGGGGCCCCCTTTGGAAACACCATATATTTT
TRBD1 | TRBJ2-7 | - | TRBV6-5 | CASSSTGAYYEQYF | TGTGCCAGCAGTTCCACAGGGGCCTACTACGAGCAGTACTTC
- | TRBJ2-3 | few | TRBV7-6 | CASSPTQYTDTQYF | TGTGCCAGCAGCCCGACTCAGTACACAGATACGCAGTATTTT
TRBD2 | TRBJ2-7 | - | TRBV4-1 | CASSQEYRTRAGYEQYF | TGCGCCAGCAGCCAAGAGTACCGGACTAGAGCGGGGTACGAGCAGTACTTC
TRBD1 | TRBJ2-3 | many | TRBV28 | CASSLTGEGTDTQYF | TGTGCCAGCAGCCTGACAGGGGAAGGCACAGATACGCAGTATTTT
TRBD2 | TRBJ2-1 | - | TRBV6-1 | CASSGIAGGSSYNEQFF | TGTGCCAGCAGTGGTATAGCGGGAGGGAGCTCCTACAATGAGCAGTTCTTC
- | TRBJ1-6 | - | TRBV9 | CASSVTTEAVPLHF | TGTGCCAGCAGCGTAACCACCGAGGCCGTCCCCCTCCACTTT
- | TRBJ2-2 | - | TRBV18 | CASSPENTNTGELFF | TGTGCCAGCTCCCCGGAGAACACGAACACCGGGGAGCTGTTTTTT
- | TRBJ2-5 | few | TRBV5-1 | CASSLREPRETQYF | TGCGCCAGCAGCTTACGGGAACCAAGGGAGACCCAGTACTTC
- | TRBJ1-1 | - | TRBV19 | CASSSQPMNTEAFF | TGTGCCAGTAGTTCACAGCCCATGAACACTGAAGCTTTCTTT
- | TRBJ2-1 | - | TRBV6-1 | CAIGTDYNEQFF | TGTGCAATTGGGACGGACTACAATGAGCAGTTCTTC
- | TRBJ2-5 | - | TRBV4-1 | CASSRLVHQETQYF | TGCGCCAGCAGCCGGCTAGTCCACCAAGAGACCCAGTACTTC
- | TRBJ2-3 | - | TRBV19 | CASSMYGSGSTDTQYF | TGTGCCAGTAGTATGTATGGTAGCGGATCCACAGATACGCAGTATTTT